The 24 T cell receptor beta chains given below trace back to one sample, sequenced in a study of blood T cell repertoires in COVID-19 (TCRdb year 2020). The library was obtained by the immunoSEQ multiplex PCR assay. This immuneACCESS table, as held by TCRdb, lists in-frame sequences with V and J called but not all clones. Of the missing ones, under half trace to an unresolved V gene in checked studies; the others have no known cause. The sample has 75,000 to 100,000 clones on record, approximately 90% of them singletons. The top ten hold 5% to 5.5% of the sample. Specimen: peripheral blood. The receptor set was obtained from a man in his 60s with acute or convalescent COVID-19.

The chain recombines TRBV9 with TRBJ1-1; 8 bases fit TRBD1. The germline gives CDR1 SGDLS, CDR2 YYNGEE. J gave up 4 bases and V 3 bases, and 2 bases lay outside the gene matches. This CDR3 region has 13 residues. The CDR3 spells CASSDRGATEAFF. In nucleotides, the CDR3 is TGTGCCAGCAGCGACAGGGGGGCCACTGAAGCTTTCTTT.

The genes are TRBV19 and TRBJ1-5, with a weak D call TRBD1 (5 bases). The CDR3 has 15 residues. The V and J ends lost 5 bases and 3 bases respectively, with 14 bases between them. Germline V gene sequence: CDR1 LNHDA, CDR2 SQIVND (reference sequence). The CDR3 reads CASSPGLLDNQPQHF. For the CDR3, the DNA is TGTGCCAGTAGTCCGGGACTCCTCGACAATCAGCCCCAGCATTTT.

The V gene is TRBV11-2, the J gene TRBJ2-1; the match to TRBD2 covers 7 bases. The CDR3 runs 17 residues. Germline V gives CDR1 SGHAT, CDR2 FQNNGV. The V segment lost 3 bases and the J segment 4 bases; nucleotides outside the gene matches: 12. The CDR3: CASSFRGVGIVYNEQFF. CDR3 DNA: TGTGCCAGCAGCTTTCGGGGGGTGGGCATAGTATACAATGAGCAGTTCTTC.

In its sample, this clone was seen a few times. This chain connects TRBV5-1 to TRBJ2-2; 7 positions agree with TRBD1. This CDR3 is built from 16 residues. V was pared by 4 bases and J by 7 bases, with 13 bases of the junction left unmatched. CDR1 and CDR2 from the germline V gene are SGHRS and YFSETQ. DNA for the CDR3: TGCGCCAGCAGCGGCGGTACAGGGGAAAGCATCGGGGAGCTGTTTTTT. It codes for CASSGGTGESIGELFF.

The V call is TRBV6-1, the J call TRBJ2-2, with 8 bases matching TRBD1. Looked up from germline, CDR1 is MNHNS and CDR2 is SASEGT. With 3 bases clipped from V and 6 bases from J, the junction kept 3 bases outside the gene matches. This CDR3 is 14 amino acids long. The CDR3 sequence is CASSDRGRSGELFF. CDR3 coding DNA: TGTGCCAGCAGTGACAGGGGGCGCTCCGGGGAGCTGTTTTTT.

Comment on this clone: Other nucleotide sequences from this sample produce the same CDR3. The CDR3 loop is CASSPDRNQPQHF. The CDR3 bases are TGTGCCAGCAGCCCTGACAGAAATCAGCCCCAGCATTTT. This chain links TRBV7-2 with TRBJ1-5, with D possibly TRBD1 on 5 matching bases. Trimming left V 5 bases short and J 4 bases short, with 9 bases between. CDR1 and CDR2 (germline): SGHTA, FQGNSA. The CDR3 runs 13 residues.

The chain links TRBV19 to TRBJ1-4, with 8 nucleotides matching TRBD1. The CDR3 totals 14 residues. The V segment lost 5 bases and the J segment 7 bases; nucleotides outside the gene matches: 6. The germline V gene has CDR1 LNHDA and CDR2 SQIVND (reference sequence). CDR3 coding DNA: TGTGCCAGTAGTGGGACAGGATCTGGTGAAAAACTGTTTTTT. Its translation is CASSGTGSGEKLFF.

This clone was found once. V usage is TRBV6-5 and J usage is TRBJ2-7, with 7 bases fitting TRBD1. The junction had 6 bases not matched to a gene; V was cut back by 6 bases and J by 1 base. CDR3 length: 14 amino acids. Looked up from germline, CDR1 is MNHEY and CDR2 is SVGAGI. DNA for the CDR3: TGTGCCAGCAGGGCCGGGACAGCGTCCTACGAGCAGTACTTC. This codes for CASRAGTASYEQYF.

This chain connects TRBV12-3 or TRBV12-4 to TRBJ1-3; D is unresolved. Trimming removed 7 bases at V and 2 bases at J, with 6 bases between. The CDR3 is 12 amino acids. DNA for the CDR3: TGTGCCAGCAAGGAGACTGGAAACACCATATATTTT. It translates to CASKETGNTIYF.

A single count supports this clone. The chain uses TRBV6-4 and TRBJ1-5; 9 nucleotides line up with TRBD1. This CDR3 spans 14 amino acids. Germline V gene data show CDR1 as MRHNA and CDR2 as SNTAGT. J was trimmed by 5 bases and V by 6 bases; bases with no gene match: 5. This CDR3 reads CASSRQGGDQPQHF. The CDR3 DNA is TGTGCCAGCAGCAGACAGGGGGGAGATCAGCCCCAGCATTTT.

The rearrangement uses TRBV28 and TRBJ2-1; TRBD2 might be the D (7 bases). With 2 bases removed from V and 5 bases from J, the gap between germline ends came to 13 bases. Germline CDR1 and CDR2: MDHEN and SYDVKM. The CDR3 loop spans 15 amino acids. CDR3 loop: CASSLGGAGNNEQFF. DNA for the CDR3: TGTGCCAGCAGTTTAGGGGGGGCTGGAAACAATGAGCAGTTCTTC.

The genes are TRBV7-6 and TRBJ2-3; 8 nucleotides align to TRBD2. J gave up 6 bases and V 2 bases, and 10 bases lay outside the gene matches. CDR1 and CDR2 (germline): SGHVS, FNYEAQ. The CDR3 loop spans 16 amino acids. In nucleotides, the CDR3 is TGTGCCAGCAGCTTATCGCCCGGGGGGGCCGGTGATACGCAGTATTTT. This codes for CASSLSPGGAGDTQYF.

The gene calls are TRBV18 and TRBJ2-5, with TRBD1 matching 9 bases. J was trimmed by 2 bases and V by 0 bases; bases with no gene match: 7. The CDR3 extends over 17 amino acids. Per germline, CDR1 KGHSH and CDR2 LQKENI. Here the CDR3 DNA reads TGTGCCAGCTCACCACCGGTGGGACAGGGAAAGCAAGAGACCCAGTACTTC. As protein: CASSPPVGQGKQETQYF.

This rearrangement joins TRBV29-1 to TRBJ1-6; 9 nucleotides match TRBD1. Per the germline V gene, CDR1 is SQVTM and CDR2 is ANQGSEA. The CDR3 covers 18 residues. Unmatched junction bases numbered 22, after V lost 4 bases and J lost 12 bases. Here the CDR3 DNA reads TGCAGCGTTGGAGCCGGGACAGGGCTTACGTTAATAATATTACCCCTCCACTTT. This gives the protein CSVGAGTGLTLIILPLHF.

The chain carries TRBV7-2 and TRBJ1-2, with 7 positions matching TRBD1. This CDR3 contains 15 residues. CDR1 is SGHTA and CDR2 is FQGNSA in the germline V gene. J was trimmed by 4 bases and V by 5 bases; bases with no gene match: 10. The CDR3 protein is CASSRNGNRGYGYTF. The CDR3 nucleotides are TGTGCCAGCAGCCGCAACGGGAACAGGGGCTATGGCTACACCTTC.

The rearrangement joins TRBV5-4 to TRBJ2-5; tentatively, D is TRBD2 (7 bases). The V gene lost 2 bases and the J gene lost 5 bases, with 13 bases spanning the gap. The V gene's germline CDR1 is SGHNT and CDR2 YYREEE (reference sequence). This CDR3 has 14 residues. CDR3 in amino acids: CASSFGGRRETQYF. The CDR3 DNA reads TGTGCCAGCAGCTTCGGGGGGCGGAGGGAGACCCAGTACTTC.

CDR3 sequence (DNA): TGTGCCAGCAGCCGCGCCGGGACAGGGGGTCCTAATGAAAAACTGTTTTTT. This gives the protein CASSRAGTGGPNEKLFF. V is TRBV9 and J is TRBJ1-4, with 11 positions matching TRBD1. Trimming removed 4 bases from V and 3 bases from J; junction bases left unmatched: 8. The length of the CDR3 is 17 residues. Germline V gives CDR1 SGDLS, CDR2 YYNGEE. Based on the CDR3 plus reference TRBV9 and TRBJ1-4, the full variable domain is DSGVTQTPKHLITATGQRVTLRCSPRSGDLSVYWYQQSLDQGLQFLIQYYNGEERAKGNILERFSAQQFPDLHSELNLSSLELGDSALYFCASSRAGTGGPNEKLFFGSGTQLSVL.

The CDR3 spells CASGDSYSNQPQHF. Written as DNA, the CDR3 is TGTGCCAGCGGGGACAGTTATAGCAATCAGCCCCAGCATTTT. The J gene is TRBJ1-5, the V gene TRBV9, with 7 bases aligning to TRBD1. The V gene's germline CDR1 is SGDLS and CDR2 YYNGEE. V gave up 7 bases and J gave up 0 bases; unmatched junction bases: 4. The CDR3 runs 14 residues.

This clone was detected once. The chain joins TRBV7-9 to TRBJ2-1; TRBD2 matches 10 bases. The ends lost 2 bases at V and 5 bases at J; junction bases unmatched: 0. The CDR3 totals 14 residues. Germline V gene data show CDR1 as SEHNR and CDR2 as FQNEAQ (reference sequence). In nucleotides, the CDR3 is TGTGCCAGCAGCTTAAGCGGGGGGGACAATGAGCAGTTCTTC. It encodes CASSLSGGDNEQFF. Combining the CDR3 with reference TRBV7-9 and TRBJ2-1 gives the whole variable domain DTGVSQNPRHKITKRGQNVTFRCDPISEHNRLYWYRQTLGQGPEFLTYFQNEAQLEKSRLLSDRFSAERPKGSFSTLEIQRTEQGDSAMYLCASSLSGGDNEQFFGPGTRLTVL.

The V call is TRBV7-9, the J call TRBJ2-7; no clear D gene. Trimming shortened V by 5 bases and J by 1 base, and 3 bases separated the two germline ends. This CDR3 region has 11 residues. Germline loops: CDR1 SEHNR, CDR2 FQNEAQ (reference sequence). CDR3 sequence: CASSPSYEQYF. CDR3 sequence (DNA): TGTGCCAGCAGCCCTTCCTACGAGCAGTACTTC.

This chain connects TRBV10-3 to TRBJ1-5; no definite D call. The V gene's germline CDR1 is ENHRY and CDR2 SYGVKD. Trimming took off 3 bases at V and 3 bases at J, with 9 bases between the two ends. This CDR3 contains 14 residues. This chain's CDR3 is CAISDGQNNQPQHF. CDR3 nucleotides: TGTGCCATCAGTGATGGGCAGAACAATCAGCCCCAGCATTTT.

Here the CDR3 reads CAWSVGRFGSETQYF. Written as DNA, the CDR3 is TGTGCCTGGAGTGTAGGCCGGTTCGGGTCGGAGACCCAGTACTTC. The chain joins TRBV30 to TRBJ2-5; D gene uncertain. Trimming cost V 0 bases and J 5 bases, with 16 bases left between them. The CDR3 has 15 residues. Germline V gene lookup returns CDR1 GTSNPN and CDR2 SVGIG (reference sequence).

The chain employs TRBV15 and TRBJ2-7; TRBD1 aligns across 7 bases. CDR1 is LNHNV, CDR2 YYDKDF, per germline (reference sequence). The CDR3 spans 17 residues. Trimming took 5 bases from V and 1 from J; bases not matched to a gene: 14. This CDR3 is CATSELSAGTVSYEQYF. CDR3 nucleotide sequence: TGTGCCACCAGCGAGTTGTCAGCCGGGACAGTGTCCTACGAGCAGTACTTC.

This clone was seen once. V and J are TRBV5-4 and TRBJ1-2, with TRBD1 matching over 7 bases. Germline V lookup: CDR1 SGHNT, CDR2 YYREEE (reference sequence). Losses at the gene ends were 0 bases for V and 5 bases for J; bases not matched to a gene: 7. This CDR3 comprises 15 residues. CDR3 sequence: CASSLETGDFYGYTF. The CDR3 coding sequence is TGTGCCAGCAGCTTGGAAACAGGGGATTTTTATGGCTACACCTTC.